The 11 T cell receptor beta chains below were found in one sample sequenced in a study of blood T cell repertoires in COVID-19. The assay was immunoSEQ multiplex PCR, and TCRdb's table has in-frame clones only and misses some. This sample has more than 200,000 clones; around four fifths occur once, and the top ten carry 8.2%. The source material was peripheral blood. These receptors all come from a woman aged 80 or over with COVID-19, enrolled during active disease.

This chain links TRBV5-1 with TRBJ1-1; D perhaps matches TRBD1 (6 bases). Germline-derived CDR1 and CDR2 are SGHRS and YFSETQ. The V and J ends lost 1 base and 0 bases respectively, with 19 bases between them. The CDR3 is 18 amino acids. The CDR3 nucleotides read TGCGCCAGCAGCTTGCAACCCCGGGACATCCCTCTGAACACTGAAGCTTTCTTT. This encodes CASSLQPRDIPLNTEAFF.

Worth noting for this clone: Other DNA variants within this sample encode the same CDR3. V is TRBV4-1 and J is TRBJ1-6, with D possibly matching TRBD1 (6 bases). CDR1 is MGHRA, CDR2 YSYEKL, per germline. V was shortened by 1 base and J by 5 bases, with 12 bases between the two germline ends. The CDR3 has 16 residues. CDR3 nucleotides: TGCGCCAGCAGCCAAGGGTGGACAGTTGATAATTCACCCCTCCACTTT. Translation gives CASSQGWTVDNSPLHF.

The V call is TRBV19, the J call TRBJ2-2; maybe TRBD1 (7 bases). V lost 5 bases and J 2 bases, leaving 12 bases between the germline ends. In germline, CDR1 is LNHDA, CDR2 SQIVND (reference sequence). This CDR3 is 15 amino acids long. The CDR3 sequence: CASSPGDRNTGELFF. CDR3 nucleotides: TGTGCCAGTAGTCCGGGGGACAGAAACACCGGGGAGCTGTTTTTT.

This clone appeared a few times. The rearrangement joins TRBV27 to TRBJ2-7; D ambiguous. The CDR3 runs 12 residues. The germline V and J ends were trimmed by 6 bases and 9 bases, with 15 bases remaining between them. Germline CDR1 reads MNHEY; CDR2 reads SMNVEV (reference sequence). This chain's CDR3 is CASSSPRRGQYF. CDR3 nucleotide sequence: TGTGCCAGCAGCTCCCCCCGGAGAGGGCAGTACTTC.

CDR3 nucleotide sequence: TGCGCCAGCAGCTTGACAGGGGATCCAGATAATGAAAAACTGTTTTTT. Translating gives CASSLTGDPDNEKLFF. The J gene is TRBJ1-4, the V gene TRBV5-1, with 7 bases lining up with TRBD1. Germline V gives CDR1 SGHRS, CDR2 YFSETQ. After removal of 1 base from V and 4 bases from J, the junction contained 7 bases not matched to a gene. The CDR3 consists of 16 residues. The variable domain in full, completed from reference TRBV5-1 and TRBJ1-4, reads KAGVTQTPRYLIKTRGQQVTLSCSPISGHRSVSWYQQTPGQGLQFLFEYFSETQRNKGNFPGRFSGRQFSNSRSEMNVSTLELGDSALYLCASSLTGDPDNEKLFFGSGTQLSVL.

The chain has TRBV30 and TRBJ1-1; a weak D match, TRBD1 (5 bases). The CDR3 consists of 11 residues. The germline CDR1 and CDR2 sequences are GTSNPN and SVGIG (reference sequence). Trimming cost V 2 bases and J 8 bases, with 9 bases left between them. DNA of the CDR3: TGTGCCTGGAGTCATGACAGAGAAGCTTTCTTT. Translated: CAWSHDREAFF.

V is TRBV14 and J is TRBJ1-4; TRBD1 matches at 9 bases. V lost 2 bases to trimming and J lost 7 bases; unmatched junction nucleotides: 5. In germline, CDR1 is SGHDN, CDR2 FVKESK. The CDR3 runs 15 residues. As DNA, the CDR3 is TGTGCCAGCAGCCAAACCGGGACAGGGACTGAAAAACTGTTTTTT. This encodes CASSQTGTGTEKLFF. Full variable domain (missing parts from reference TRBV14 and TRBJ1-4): EAGVTQFPSHSVIEKGQTVTLRCDPISGHDNLYWYRRVMGKEIKFLLHFVKESKQDESGMPNNRFLAERTGGTYSTLKVQPAELEDSGVYFCASSQTGTGTEKLFFGSGTQLSVL.

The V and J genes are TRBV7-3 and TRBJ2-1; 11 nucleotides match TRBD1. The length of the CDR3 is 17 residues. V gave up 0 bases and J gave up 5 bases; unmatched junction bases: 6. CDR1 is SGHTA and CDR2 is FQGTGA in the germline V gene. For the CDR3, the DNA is TGTGCCAGCAGCTTAACAGGACAGGGGGCGGGCGACAATGAGCAGTTCTTC. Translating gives CASSLTGQGAGDNEQFF.

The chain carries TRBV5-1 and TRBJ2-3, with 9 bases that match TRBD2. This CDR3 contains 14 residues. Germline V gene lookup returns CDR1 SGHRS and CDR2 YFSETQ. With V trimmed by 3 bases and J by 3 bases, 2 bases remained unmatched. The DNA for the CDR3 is TGCGCCAGCAGCTGGACTAGCGTGACAGATACGCAGTATTTT. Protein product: CASSWTSVTDTQYF.

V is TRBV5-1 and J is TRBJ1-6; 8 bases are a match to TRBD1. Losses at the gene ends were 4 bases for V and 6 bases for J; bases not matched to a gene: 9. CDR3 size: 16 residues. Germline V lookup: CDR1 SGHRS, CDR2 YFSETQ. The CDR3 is CASSLAGQGANSPLHF. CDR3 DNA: TGCGCCAGCAGCCTGGCTGGACAGGGAGCTAATTCACCCCTCCACTTT.

For the CDR3, the DNA is TGTGCCAGCAGCGTAGGTGGACTAGCGGGACAAGAGACCCAGTACTTC. Translation: CASSVGGLAGQETQYF. The chain joins TRBV9 to TRBJ2-5; 12 bases match TRBD2. Trimming cost V 0 bases and J 2 bases; bases outside gene matches: 2. Looked up from germline, CDR1 is SGDLS and CDR2 is YYNGEE. The CDR3 covers 16 residues.